One TCR beta chain is described in this entry. The antigen is undetermined. The data were produced by immunoSEQ multiplex PCR, yet TCRdb's version contains in-frame clones alone and is incomplete. The sample contains 150,000 to 200,000 clones, around 93% of which appear only once. The sample comes from a study of T cell responses to AZD1222 COVID-19 vaccine. Study-wide results and caveats: Compared with day 0, the breadth and depth of the Spike-specific TCR repertoire rose significantly after two doses of AZD1222. Repertoire collection took place solely once the T cell response had peaked. White British people made up most donors, females outnumbered males, and clonal diversity was possibly underestimated. Only a handful of people who got AZD1222 tested seropositive at baseline.

CDR1 is SEHNR and CDR2 is FQNEAQ in the germline V gene (reference sequence). V was pared by 3 bases and J by 4 bases, with 18 bases of the junction left unmatched. The CDR3 length is 19 residues. The sequence came from an adult in good health. This specimen was peripheral blood, taken on day 0 of AZD1222 vaccination. The chain recombines TRBV7-9 with TRBJ2-3; 8 positions match TRBD2. The CDR3 DNA sequence: TGTGCCAGCAGCTTCCTCCGAACGGGCGGGAGGTTGATAGCAGATACGCAGTATTTT. Its protein product is CASSFLRTGGRLIADTQYF.